This TCR beta chain emerged from a study of shared clonotypes between healthy human individuals. This was a deep-level run. TCRdb's copy holds only in-frame clones and misses some; the assay was immunoSEQ multiplex PCR. Of approximately 1.5 million clones in the sample, roughly 98.5% were seen once. The CDR3 is 14 residues long. J was trimmed by 3 bases and V by 8 bases; bases with no gene match: 8. CDR1 is SGHTA, CDR2 FQGNSA, per germline. Sequenced input: naive CD4+ T cells sorted from blood. The subset here: CD45RA+ positively selected. The chain joins TRBV7-2 to TRBJ2-3, with TRBD2 matching 7 bases. The sequence was obtained from a man aged 25 to 40 in good health. CDR3: CASGSGIITDTQYF. The CDR3 DNA sequence: TGTGCCAGCGGGAGCGGGATCATAACAGATACGCAGTATTTT.